These T cell receptor beta chains were read from a single sample in a study of cytomegalovirus exposure and HLA in healthy donors. Sequenced by immunoSEQ multiplex PCR; TCRdb stores in-frame clones only, minus some. The sample yields fewer than 150,000 clones, 75% to 90% seen once. Sequenced: PBMCs. Every receptor here comes from a middle-aged man in good health and CMV-seronegative. The CDR3 runs from the conserved cysteine through the conserved F or W. D genes are given only for firm matches. Clone size is stated in some rows and not others, as once, few, many or a class when expanded.

>-|13|TRBJ2-7|-|TRBV2
TGTGCCAGCAGTGACCCCCCCGCAGCGGAGCAGTACTTC
CASSDPPAAEQYF
>-|15|TRBJ1-1|-|TRBV2
TGTGCCAGCAGTGGTTGGGGCCGAGGGAACACTGAAGCTTTCTTT
CASSGWGRGNTEAFF
>-|16|TRBJ2-5|TRBD2|TRBV4-2
TGTGCCAGCAGCCGCAGCGGGGGAGCTAACCAAGAGACCCAGTACTTC
CASSRSGGANQETQYF
>-|16|TRBJ2-5|TRBD2|TRBV29-1
TGCAGCGTTGGCCGGGGACTAGCGGGCGCCGAAGAAACCCAGTACTTC
CSVGRGLAGAEETQYF
>few|13|TRBJ1-1|-|TRBV27
TGTGCCAGCAGTCCGGGACAAAACACTGAAGCTTTCTTT
CASSPGQNTEAFF
>-|14|TRBJ2-7|TRBD1|TRBV7-2
TGTGCCAGCAGCCCGTCGACAGGGGGCTACGAGCAGTACTTC
CASSPSTGGYEQYF
>few|15|TRBJ2-2|TRBD2|TRBV7-2
TGTGCCAGCAGCTTAATGGGCGGGAGCCCCGGGGAGCTGTTTTTT
CASSLMGGSPGELFF
>-|14|TRBJ1-1|TRBD1|TRBV6-6
TGTGCCAGCAGCGTCCAGGGGGGAACGACTGAAGCTTTCTTT
CASSVQGGTTEAFF
>few|19|TRBJ2-7|-|TRBV6-8
TGTGCCAGCAGTTACTCCCCGGCGGGACAGATGATCACCGAATTCGAGCAGTACTTC
CASSYSPAGQMITEFEQYF
>few|16|TRBJ2-3|TRBD2|TRBV5-4
TGTGCCAGCAGCTTGGAGGATCTAGCGGGGAGAGATACGCAGTATTTT
CASSLEDLAGRDTQYF
>few|14|TRBJ2-7|TRBD1|TRBV27
TGTGCCAGCAGTTTGGGACAGGCATATGGGGAGCAGTACTTC
CASSLGQAYGEQYF
>-|15|TRBJ2-1|TRBD1|TRBV5-1
TGCGCCAGCAGCTTGGTACAGGGGGTCTACAATGAGCAGTTCTTC
CASSLVQGVYNEQFF
>-|13|TRBJ2-3|-|TRBV28
TGTGCCAGCAGCCGGGACTCTACAGATACGCAGTATTTT
CASSRDSTDTQYF
>-|14|TRBJ1-4|-|TRBV15
TGTGCCACCAGCAGAGATAGAGGGATTGAAAAACTGTTTTTT
CATSRDRGIEKLFF
>-|14|TRBJ2-7|-|TRBV6-1
TGTGCCACCACTGGACTGGCTGTGGCCTACGAGCAGTACTTC
CATTGLAVAYEQYF
>-|14|TRBJ1-2|TRBD1|TRBV6-1
TGTGCCAGCAGTGGGACAGGGGGTGGCTATGGCTACACCTTC
CASSGTGGGYGYTF
>-|16|TRBJ2-4|TRBD1|TRBV11-2
TGTGCCAGCAGCCTGACGGGACAGTCAGCCAAAAACATTCAGTACTTC
CASSLTGQSAKNIQYF
>-|16|TRBJ2-7|TRBD2|TRBV7-9
TGTGCCAGCAGCCGAGGACTAGCGGCGCTTGGGTACGAGCAGTACTTC
CASSRGLAALGYEQYF
>-|12|TRBJ2-7|TRBD1|TRBV19
TGTGCCAAAGAGGGACAGTCCTACGAGCAGTACTTC
CAKEGQSYEQYF
>once|13|TRBJ1-3|-|TRBV28
TGTGCCGGAAGGGGATTCGCTGGAAACACCATATATTTT
CAGRGFAGNTIYF
>once|12|TRBJ2-7|-|TRBV2
TGTGCCAGCAGGGAACAGGGATACGAGCAGTACTTC
CASREQGYEQYF
>-|13|TRBJ1-5|TRBD1|TRBV19
TGTGCCAGTAGTGGAGACAGGGACCAGCCCCAGCATTTT
CASSGDRDQPQHF
>-|14|TRBJ2-5|-|TRBV10-2
TGCGCCAGCAGTTTGACTACCTTCCAAGAGACCCAGTACTTC
CASSLTTFQETQYF
>-|11|TRBJ2-7|-|TRBV11-2
TGTGCCAGCAGCCCCCTCTACGAGCAGTACTTC
CASSPLYEQYF
>-|16|TRBJ1-1|-|TRBV5-1
TGCGCCAGCAGCTTGGTTCCAGGGGTATTGAACACTGAAGCTTTCTTT
CASSLVPGVLNTEAFF
>-|16|TRBJ1-3|TRBD1|TRBV5-4
TGTGCCAGCAGCCCGGGGGGACAGGGGACTGGAAACACCATATATTTT
CASSPGGQGTGNTIYF
>-|15|TRBJ2-3|-|TRBV11-2
TGTGCCAGCAGCTTAGTGTGGCGGGGTCCAGATACGCAGTATTTT
CASSLVWRGPDTQYF
>-|14|TRBJ1-1|TRBD1|TRBV27
TGTGCCAGCAGTTACAGGGGGCTGAGGGCTGAAGCTTTCTTT
CASSYRGLRAEAFF
>few|15|TRBJ1-6|TRBD1|TRBV2
TGTGCCAGCAGTTTACAGGGGGCGGAAAATTCACCCCTCCACTTT
CASSLQGAENSPLHF
>few|16|TRBJ2-5|-|TRBV28
TGTGCCAGCCTCCCGGCAGCAGGGCCCTACGGGGAGACCCAGTACTTC
CASLPAAGPYGETQYF
>-|15|TRBJ2-7|-|TRBV4-1
TGCGCCAGCAGCCAGCATGTGGGGGCGGCCTACGAGCAGTACTTC
CASSQHVGAAYEQYF
>-|16|TRBJ1-4|-|TRBV5-1
TGCGCCAGCAGCTTGGGGGCACTTCCAACTAATGAAAAACTGTTTTTT
CASSLGALPTNEKLFF
>-|16|TRBJ2-1|TRBD2|TRBV5-4
TGTGCCAGCAGCTCCGGGGGAGCGGGGGGCATTGGTGAGCAGTTCTTC
CASSSGGAGGIGEQFF
>-|14|TRBJ2-7|-|TRBV6-5
TGTGCCAGCGGTAGACAGTATACCTCTGAGGAGCAGTACTTC
CASGRQYTSEEQYF
>-|13|TRBJ1-2|-|TRBV30
TGTGCCTCGAGACGGACATCTAACTATGGCTACACCTTC
CASRRTSNYGYTF
>-|15|TRBJ2-1|TRBD2|TRBV28
TGTGCCAGCAGACTAGCGGGAGTAGTTGTCAATGAGCAGTTCTTC
CASRLAGVVVNEQFF